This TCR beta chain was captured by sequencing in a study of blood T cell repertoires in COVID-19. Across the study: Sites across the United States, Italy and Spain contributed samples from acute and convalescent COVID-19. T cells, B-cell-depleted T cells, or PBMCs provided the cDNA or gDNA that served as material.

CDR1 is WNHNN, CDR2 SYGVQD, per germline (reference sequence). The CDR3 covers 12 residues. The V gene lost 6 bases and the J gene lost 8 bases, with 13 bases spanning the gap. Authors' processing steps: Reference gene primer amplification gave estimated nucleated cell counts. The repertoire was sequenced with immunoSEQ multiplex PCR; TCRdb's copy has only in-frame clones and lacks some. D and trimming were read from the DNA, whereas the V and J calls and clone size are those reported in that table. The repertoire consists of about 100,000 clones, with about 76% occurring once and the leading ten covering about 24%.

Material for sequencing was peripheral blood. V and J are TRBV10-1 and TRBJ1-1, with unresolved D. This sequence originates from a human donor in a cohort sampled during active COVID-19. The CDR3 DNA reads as TGCGCCAGCAGCGGTTGGACTCAAGAAGCTTTCTTT. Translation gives CASSGWTQEAFF.